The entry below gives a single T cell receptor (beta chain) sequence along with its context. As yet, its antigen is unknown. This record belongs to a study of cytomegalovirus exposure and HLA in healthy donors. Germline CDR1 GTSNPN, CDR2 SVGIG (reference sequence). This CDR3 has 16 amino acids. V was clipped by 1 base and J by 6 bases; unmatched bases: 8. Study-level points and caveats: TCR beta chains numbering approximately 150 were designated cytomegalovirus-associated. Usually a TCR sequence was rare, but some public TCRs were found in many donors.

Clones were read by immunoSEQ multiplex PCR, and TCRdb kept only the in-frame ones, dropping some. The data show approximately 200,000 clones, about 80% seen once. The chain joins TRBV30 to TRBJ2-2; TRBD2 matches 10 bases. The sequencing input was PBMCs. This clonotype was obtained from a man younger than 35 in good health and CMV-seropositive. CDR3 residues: CAWSAVSGRIAGELFF. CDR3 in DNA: TGTGCCTGGAGTGCCGTTAGCGGGAGGATCGCCGGGGAGCTGTTTTTT.